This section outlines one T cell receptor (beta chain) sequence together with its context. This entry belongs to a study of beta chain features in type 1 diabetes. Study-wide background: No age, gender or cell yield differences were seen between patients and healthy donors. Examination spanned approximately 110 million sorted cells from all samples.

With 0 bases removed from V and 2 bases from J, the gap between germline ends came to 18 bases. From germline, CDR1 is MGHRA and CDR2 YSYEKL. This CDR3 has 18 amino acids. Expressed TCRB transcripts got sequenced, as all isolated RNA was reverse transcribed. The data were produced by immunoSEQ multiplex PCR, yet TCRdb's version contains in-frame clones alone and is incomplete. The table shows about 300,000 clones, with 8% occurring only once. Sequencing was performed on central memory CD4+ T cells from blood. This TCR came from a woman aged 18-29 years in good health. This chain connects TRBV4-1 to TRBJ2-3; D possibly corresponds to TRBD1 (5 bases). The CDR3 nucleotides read TGCGCCAGCAGCCAAGACCCGACAGTGGGATCGACCACAGATACGCAGTATTTT. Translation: CASSQDPTVGSTTDTQYF.